This TCR beta chain was recorded in a study of breast tumors, draining lymph nodes, adjacent tissues. V shed 6 bases and J shed 14 bases, with 25 bases lying between them. The CDR3 has 14 residues. Germline CDR1 is MNHNY and CDR2 is SVGAGI (reference sequence). A single record per CDR3 protein comes from TCRdb applying MiXCR to the multiplex PCR reads. The data hold hundreds of thousands of distinct CDR3 sequences, with less than 40% observed a single time. Axillary draining lymph nodes of breast cancer patients supplied the node samples. The TCR sequence derives from a female donor with breast cancer. Some clones in this sample may be carry-over from other donors' samples. Sequences were obtained from axillary lymph node tissue. The chain uses TRBV6-6 and TRBJ1-2, with a possible D match to TRBD1 (6 bases). The CDR3 loop reads CASRPGDAVWGTTF. DNA of the CDR3: TGTGCCAGCAGGCCTGGGGACGCTGTTTGGGGGACAACCTTC.